This entry describes one T cell receptor (beta chain). Its specific antigen is unknown. No much larger clone is present one base from it, and per-base qualities are unavailable. Genomic DNA was extracted from sorted cells for sequencing of the TCRbeta CDR3 region. The immunoSEQ Assay was used for sequencing of TCRbeta CDR3 regions. TCRdb stores this immuneACCESS table with in-frame sequences only. Part of the clones is absent; in the studies checked, under half of the shortfall reflects unresolved V genes, and no reason is known for the rest. Here the sample has around 30,000 clones; 86% occur a single time. The top ten constitute about 30% of the sample. The record originates from a study of OX40 agonist ivuxolimab in advanced cancers. Study-level background: The costimulatory receptor OX40 (CD134) was targeted by ivuxolimab, a fully human IgG2 agonistic monoclonal antibody. Intravenous ivuxolimab was administered to patients every 2 weeks at six dose levels: 0.01, 0.1, 0.3, 1.5, 3 and 10 mg/kg. Of the 50 or so patients in dose escalation, about 20 had hepatocellular carcinoma, some 15 had melanoma, 9 had renal cell carcinoma and 9 had head and neck cancer. A male proportion of 82.7% and a mean age of around 60 years, ranging from 23 to 79, were recorded for the dose-escalation cohort. Prior anti-PD-1, anti-PD-L1 or anti-CTLA-4 therapy was permitted, and checkpoint inhibitors had been received by about two fifths of dose-escalation patients. Partial responses were achieved by three dose-escalation patients, of whom one had hepatocellular carcinoma and two had cutaneous melanoma. Peripheral TCRbeta sequencing was intended to test whether TCR sequence diversity was altered and clonal T-cell expansion was caused by ivuxolimab. The monotherapy dose-escalation portion (N ≈ 56 patients) of the phase I ivuxolimab trial is reported in the paper. Study-wide findings and limitations: Clonal expansion of both CD4+ and CD8+ blood T cells was observed from baseline to week 6 at doses 0.1 to 3.0 mg/kg. After ivuxolimab, expanded clones were on average more numerous among CD8+ T cells than among CD4+ T cells. The antigen specificity of the clonally expanded peripheral T cells was not determined. In the 0.1-3.0 mg/kg groups, partial responders had among the lowest normalized peripheral clonal expansion, particularly in CD8+ T cells. Low levels of normalized T-cell clonal expansion were also shown by some nonresponding patients.

The CDR3 goes from the cysteine to the phenylalanine over 16 residues. Just CDR3 DNA is preserved here, 48 bases in frame from base 1. V and J are truncated by 6 bases and 0 bases respectively, leaving an intervening sequence of 18 bases. CDR1 and CDR2 are read off the germline V gene as ENHRY and SYGVKD. The trial excluded patients who had a history of autoimmune disease or were on systemic immunosuppression. Peripheral blood for TCR sequencing was drawn from every dose cohort at baseline, at cycle 4 day 1 and at cycle 7 day 1. Samples came from an open-label, multicenter, first-in-human phase I dose-escalation trial of ivuxolimab. Adults with locally advanced or metastatic melanoma, renal cell carcinoma, hepatocellular carcinoma or head and neck squamous cell carcinoma were enrolled in the trial. Before TCR sequencing, CD4+ and CD8+ T cells were separately sorted from peripheral blood.

The specimen comprised CD4+ or CD8+ T cells sorted from blood, sampled in a trial of the OX40 agonist ivuxolimab. The rearranged segments are TRBV10-3 and TRBJ2-7; the D gene is possibly TRBD2, with 5 bases matching. This receptor was identified in an adult with an advanced solid tumor such as melanoma, head and neck, liver or kidney cancer. The DNA sequence is given as TGTGCCATCAGATACAGCGTAATCGGGGACTCCTACGAGCAGTACTTC. It is translated as CAIRYSVIGDSYEQYF.